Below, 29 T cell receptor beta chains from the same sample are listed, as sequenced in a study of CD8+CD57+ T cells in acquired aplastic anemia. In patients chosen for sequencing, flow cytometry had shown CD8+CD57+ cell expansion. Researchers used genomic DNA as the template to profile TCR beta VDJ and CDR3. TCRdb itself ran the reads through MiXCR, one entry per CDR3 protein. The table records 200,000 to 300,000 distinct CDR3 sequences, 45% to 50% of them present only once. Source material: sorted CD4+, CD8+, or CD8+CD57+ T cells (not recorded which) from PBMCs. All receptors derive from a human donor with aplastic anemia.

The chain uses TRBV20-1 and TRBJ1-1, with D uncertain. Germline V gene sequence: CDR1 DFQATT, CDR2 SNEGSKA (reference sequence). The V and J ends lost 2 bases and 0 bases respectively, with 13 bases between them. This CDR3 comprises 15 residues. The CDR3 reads CSARPQQLMNTEAFF. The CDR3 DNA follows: TGCAGTGCTAGACCGCAACAGTTAATGAACACTGAAGCTTTCTTT.

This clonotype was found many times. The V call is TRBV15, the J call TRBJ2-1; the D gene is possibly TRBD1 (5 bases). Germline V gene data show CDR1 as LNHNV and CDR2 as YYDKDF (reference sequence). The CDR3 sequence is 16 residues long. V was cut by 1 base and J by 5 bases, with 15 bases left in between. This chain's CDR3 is CATSRGGLGENNEQFF. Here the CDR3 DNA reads TGTGCCACCAGCAGAGGTGGGCTAGGGGAAAACAATGAGCAGTTCTTC.

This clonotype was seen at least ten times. CDR3 sequence reads: CASSQDGGPDYNEQFF. CDR3 nucleotide sequence: TGCGCCAGCAGCCAAGATGGCGGGCCCGACTACAATGAGCAGTTCTTC. The chain has TRBV4-3 and TRBJ2-1, with a weak D call TRBD2 (5 bases). V gave up 0 bases and J gave up 3 bases, with 12 bases separating them. The V gene's germline CDR1 is LGHNA and CDR2 YSLEER. The CDR3 runs 16 residues.

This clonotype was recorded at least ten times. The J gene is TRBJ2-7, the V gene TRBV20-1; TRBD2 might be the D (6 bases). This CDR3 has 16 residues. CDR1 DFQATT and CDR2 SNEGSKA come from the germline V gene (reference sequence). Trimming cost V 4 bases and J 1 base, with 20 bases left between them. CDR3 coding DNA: TGCAGTGCTATGAGCTTGGGGGGTCAGGAATCCTACGAGCAGTACTTC. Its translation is CSAMSLGGQESYEQYF.

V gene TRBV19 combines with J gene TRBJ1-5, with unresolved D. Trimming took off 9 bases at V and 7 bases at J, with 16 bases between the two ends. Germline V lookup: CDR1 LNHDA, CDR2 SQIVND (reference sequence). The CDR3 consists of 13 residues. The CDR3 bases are TGTGCCAGCAGCTTAGTGTCAGGACAGCCCCAGCATTTT. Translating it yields CASSLVSGQPQHF.

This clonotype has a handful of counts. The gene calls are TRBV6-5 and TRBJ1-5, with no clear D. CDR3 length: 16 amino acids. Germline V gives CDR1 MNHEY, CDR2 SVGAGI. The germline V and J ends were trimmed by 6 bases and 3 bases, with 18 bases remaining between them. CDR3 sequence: CASRRSSGFTNQPQHF. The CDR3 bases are TGTGCCAGCAGGCGATCTTCGGGATTTACCAATCAGCCCCAGCATTTT.

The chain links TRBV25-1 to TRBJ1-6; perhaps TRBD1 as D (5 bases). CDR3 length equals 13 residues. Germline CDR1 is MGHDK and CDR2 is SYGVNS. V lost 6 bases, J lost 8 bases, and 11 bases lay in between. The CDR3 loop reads CASSRDGYSPLHF. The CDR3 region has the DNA TGTGCCAGCAGCAGGGACGGGTATTCACCCCTCCACTTT.

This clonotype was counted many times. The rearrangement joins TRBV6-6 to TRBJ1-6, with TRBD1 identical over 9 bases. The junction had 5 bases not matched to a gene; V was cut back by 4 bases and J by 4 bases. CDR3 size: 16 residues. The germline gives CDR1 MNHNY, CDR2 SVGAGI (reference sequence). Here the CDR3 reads CASSSTGGLYNSPLHF. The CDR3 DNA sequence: TGTGCCAGCAGTTCTACAGGGGGCTTGTATAATTCACCCCTCCACTTT.

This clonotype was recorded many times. CDR3 bases: TGTGCCAGTAGTATGAGCCCCCACAGGGGTCATAATCAGCCCCAGCATTTT. Protein product: CASSMSPHRGHNQPQHF. The chain carries TRBV19 and TRBJ1-5; 7 bases agree with TRBD1. This CDR3 region has 17 residues. Germline CDR1 reads LNHDA; CDR2 reads SQIVND (reference sequence). The V and J ends lost 3 bases and 4 bases, in that order; junction bases with no gene match: 12.

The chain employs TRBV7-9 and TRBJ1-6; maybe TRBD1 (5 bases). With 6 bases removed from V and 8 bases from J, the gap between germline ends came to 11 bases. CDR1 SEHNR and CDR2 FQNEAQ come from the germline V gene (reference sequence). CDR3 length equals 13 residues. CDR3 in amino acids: CASRQSTDSPLHF. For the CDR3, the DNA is TGTGCCAGCAGACAATCGACAGATTCACCCCTCCACTTT.

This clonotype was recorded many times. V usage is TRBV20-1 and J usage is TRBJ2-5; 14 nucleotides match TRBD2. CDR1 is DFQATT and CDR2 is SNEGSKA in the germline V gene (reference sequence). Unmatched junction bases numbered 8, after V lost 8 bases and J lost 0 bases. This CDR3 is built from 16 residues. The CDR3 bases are TGCAGTACTACGACTAGCGGGGGGGAACACCAAGAGACCCAGTACTTC. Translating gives CSTTTSGGEHQETQYF.

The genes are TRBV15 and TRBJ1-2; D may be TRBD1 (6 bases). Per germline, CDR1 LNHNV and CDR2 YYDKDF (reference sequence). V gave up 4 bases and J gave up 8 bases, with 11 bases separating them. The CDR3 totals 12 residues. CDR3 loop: CATSIYREGYTF. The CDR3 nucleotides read TGTGCCACCAGCATATACAGGGAAGGCTACACCTTC.

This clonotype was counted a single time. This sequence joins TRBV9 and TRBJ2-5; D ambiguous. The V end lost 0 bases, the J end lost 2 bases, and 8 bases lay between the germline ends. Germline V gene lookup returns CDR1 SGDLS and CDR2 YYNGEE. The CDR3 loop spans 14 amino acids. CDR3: CASSVERGQETQYF. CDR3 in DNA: TGTGCCAGCAGCGTAGAGCGAGGACAAGAGACCCAGTACTTC.

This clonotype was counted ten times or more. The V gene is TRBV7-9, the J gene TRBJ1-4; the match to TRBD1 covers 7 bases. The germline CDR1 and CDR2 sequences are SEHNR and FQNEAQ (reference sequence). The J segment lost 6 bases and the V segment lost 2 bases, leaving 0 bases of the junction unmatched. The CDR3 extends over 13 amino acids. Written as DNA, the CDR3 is TGTGCCAGCAGCTTACAGGGGGATGAAAAACTGTTTTTT. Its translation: CASSLQGDEKLFF. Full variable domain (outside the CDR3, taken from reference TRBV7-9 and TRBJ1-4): DTGVSQNPRHKITKRGQNVTFRCDPISEHNRLYWYRQTLGQGPEFLTYFQNEAQLEKSRLLSDRFSAERPKGSFSTLEIQRTEQGDSAMYLCASSLQGDEKLFFGSGTQLSVL.

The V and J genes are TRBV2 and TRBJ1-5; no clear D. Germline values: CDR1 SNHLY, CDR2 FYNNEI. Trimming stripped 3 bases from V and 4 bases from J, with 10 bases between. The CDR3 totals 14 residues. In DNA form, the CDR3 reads TGTGCCAGCAGTGATCTGAGGGCTAATCAGCCCCAGCATTTT. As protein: CASSDLRANQPQHF.

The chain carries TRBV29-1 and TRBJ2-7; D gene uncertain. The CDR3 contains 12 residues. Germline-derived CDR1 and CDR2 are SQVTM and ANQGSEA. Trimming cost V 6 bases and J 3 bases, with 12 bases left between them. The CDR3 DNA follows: TGCAGCGTCAGGTATGGAATCTACGAGCAGTACTTC. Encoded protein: CSVRYGIYEQYF.

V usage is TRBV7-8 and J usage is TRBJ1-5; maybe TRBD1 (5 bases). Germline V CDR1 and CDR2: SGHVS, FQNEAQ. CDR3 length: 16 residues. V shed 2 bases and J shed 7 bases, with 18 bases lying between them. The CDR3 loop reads CASSLTVAGEGQPQHF. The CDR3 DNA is TGTGCCAGCAGCTTAACTGTGGCGGGGGAGGGACAGCCCCAGCATTTT.

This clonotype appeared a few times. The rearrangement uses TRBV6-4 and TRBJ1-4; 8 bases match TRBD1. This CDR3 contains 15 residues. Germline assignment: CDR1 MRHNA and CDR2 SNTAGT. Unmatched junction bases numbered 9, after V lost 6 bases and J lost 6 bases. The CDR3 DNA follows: TGTGCCAGCAGCCGGAGGACAGGGAGGGATGAAAAACTGTTTTTT. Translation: CASSRRTGRDEKLFF.

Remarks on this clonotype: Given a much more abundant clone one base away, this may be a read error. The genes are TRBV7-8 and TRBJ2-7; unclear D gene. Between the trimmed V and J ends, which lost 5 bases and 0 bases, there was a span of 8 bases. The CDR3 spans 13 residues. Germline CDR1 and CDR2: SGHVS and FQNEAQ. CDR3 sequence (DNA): TGTGCCAGCAGCCCCCCAGGCTCCTACGAGCAGTACTTC. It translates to CASSPPGSYEQYF.

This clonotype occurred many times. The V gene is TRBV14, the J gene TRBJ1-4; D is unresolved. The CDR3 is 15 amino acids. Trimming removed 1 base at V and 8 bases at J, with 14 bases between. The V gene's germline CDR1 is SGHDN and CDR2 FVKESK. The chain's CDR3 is CASSQGWRMVEKLFF. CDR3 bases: TGTGCCAGCAGCCAAGGTTGGAGGATGGTCGAAAAACTGTTTTTT.

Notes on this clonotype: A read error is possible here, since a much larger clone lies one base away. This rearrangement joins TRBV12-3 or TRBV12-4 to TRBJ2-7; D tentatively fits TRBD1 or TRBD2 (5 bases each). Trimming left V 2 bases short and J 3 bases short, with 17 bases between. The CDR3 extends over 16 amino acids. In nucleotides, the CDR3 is TGTGCCAGCAGTTTAAAGTTTCGGGACCCAAGCTACGAGCAGTACTTC. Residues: CASSLKFRDPSYEQYF.

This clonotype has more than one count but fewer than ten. CDR3 DNA sequence: TGTGCCAGCAGCTTGTTAGACCCAGATACGCAGTATTTT. Protein sequence: CASSLLDPDTQYF. The V gene is TRBV5-8, the J gene TRBJ2-3; D not certain. V gave up 1 base and J gave up 4 bases, with 7 bases separating them. The CDR3 is 13 residues long. Germline loops: CDR1 SGHTS, CDR2 YDEGEE.

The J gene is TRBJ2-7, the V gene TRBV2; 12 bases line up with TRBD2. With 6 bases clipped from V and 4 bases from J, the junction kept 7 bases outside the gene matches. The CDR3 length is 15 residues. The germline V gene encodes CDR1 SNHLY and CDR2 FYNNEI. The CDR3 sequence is CASRVPSGRAYEQYF. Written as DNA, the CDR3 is TGTGCCAGCAGGGTCCCTAGCGGGAGGGCATACGAGCAGTACTTC. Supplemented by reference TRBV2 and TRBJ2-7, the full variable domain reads EPEVTQTPSHQVTQMGQEVILRCVPISNHLYFYWYRQILGQKVEFLVSFYNNEISEKSEIFDDQFSVERPDGSNFTLKIRSTKLEDSAMYFCASRVPSGRAYEQYFGPGTRLTVT.

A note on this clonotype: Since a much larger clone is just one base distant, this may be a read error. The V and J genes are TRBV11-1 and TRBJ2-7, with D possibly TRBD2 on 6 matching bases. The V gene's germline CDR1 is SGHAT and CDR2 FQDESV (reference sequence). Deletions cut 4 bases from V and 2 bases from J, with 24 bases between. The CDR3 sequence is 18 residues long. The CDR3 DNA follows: TGTGCCAGCAGCTCGTCCTCTACCCCCGGACTAACTACCTACGAGCAGTACTTC. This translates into CASSSSSTPGLTTYEQYF.

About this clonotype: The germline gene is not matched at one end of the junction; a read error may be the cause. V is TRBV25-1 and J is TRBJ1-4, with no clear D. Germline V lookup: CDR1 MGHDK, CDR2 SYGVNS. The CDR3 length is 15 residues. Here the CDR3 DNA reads TGTGCCAGCTCACCACCGACGACAACTAATGAAGAACTGTTTTTT. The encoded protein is CASSPPTTTNEELFF.

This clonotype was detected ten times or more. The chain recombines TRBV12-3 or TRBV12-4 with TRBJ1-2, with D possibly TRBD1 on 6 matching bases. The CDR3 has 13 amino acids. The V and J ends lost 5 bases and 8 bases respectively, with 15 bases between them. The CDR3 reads CASSGDTGQGYTF. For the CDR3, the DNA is TGTGCCAGCAGTGGTGACACAGGGCAAGGCTACACCTTC.

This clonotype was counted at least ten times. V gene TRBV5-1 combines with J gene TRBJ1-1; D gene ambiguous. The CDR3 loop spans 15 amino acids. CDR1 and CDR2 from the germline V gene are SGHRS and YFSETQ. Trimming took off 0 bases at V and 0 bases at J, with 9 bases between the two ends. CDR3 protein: CASSLGGALNTEAFF. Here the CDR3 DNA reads TGCGCCAGCAGCTTGGGAGGAGCCTTGAACACTGAAGCTTTCTTT.

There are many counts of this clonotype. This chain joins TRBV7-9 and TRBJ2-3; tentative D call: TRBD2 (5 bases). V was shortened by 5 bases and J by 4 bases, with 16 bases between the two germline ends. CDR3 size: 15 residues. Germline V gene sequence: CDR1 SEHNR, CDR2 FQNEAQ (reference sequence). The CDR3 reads CASSPPGVGPDTQYF. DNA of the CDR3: TGTGCCAGCAGCCCTCCCGGGGTCGGACCAGATACGCAGTATTTT.

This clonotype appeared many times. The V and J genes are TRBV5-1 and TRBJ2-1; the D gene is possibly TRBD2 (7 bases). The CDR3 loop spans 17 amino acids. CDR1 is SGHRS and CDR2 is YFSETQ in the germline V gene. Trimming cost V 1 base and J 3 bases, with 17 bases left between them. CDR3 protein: CASSLTGRVPYYNEQFF. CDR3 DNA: TGCGCCAGCAGCTTGACAGGGAGGGTTCCTTACTACAATGAGCAGTTCTTC.